These 14 T cell receptor beta chains were sequenced from one sample in a study of Ad26.COV2.S vaccination and SARS-CoV-2 variants. The treatment: 15 to 20 received Ad26.COV2.S at low or high dose, single or two shots; roughly 5 received placebo; per-sample allocation not given. Day 63 after the first injection of vaccine or placebo was the sampling time. The method was immunoSEQ multiplex PCR; TCRdb's version includes in-frame clones alone and lacks a portion of them. Here the sample spans 400,000 to 450,000 clones, roughly 90% being singletons. Source: peripheral blood, taken in a trial of Ad26.COV2.S vaccine versus placebo. The receptors derive from a person aged 18-65 years who received the Ad26.COV2.S COVID-19 vaccine or a placebo.

V usage is TRBV5-6 and J usage is TRBJ2-4; D ambiguous. V dropped 2 bases and J dropped 0 bases, with 12 bases sitting between them. Germline V gene data show CDR1 as SGHDT and CDR2 as YYEEEE. This CDR3 has 16 residues. The CDR3 DNA reads TGTGCCAGCAGCTTTCACCCCCTACTAGCCAAAAACATTCAGTACTTC. Translation: CASSFHPLLAKNIQYF.

The V call is TRBV5-1, the J call TRBJ1-1; TRBD1 matches at 8 bases. The CDR3 length is 16 residues. After removal of 2 bases from V and 1 base from J, the junction contained 7 bases not matched to a gene. CDR1 SGHRS and CDR2 YFSETQ come from the germline V gene. CDR3 in DNA: TGCGCCAGCAGCTTCGACAGGGGATTGTGGAACACTGAAGCTTTCTTT. Its protein is CASSFDRGLWNTEAFF.

This clone was detected only once. The chain joins TRBV5-4 to TRBJ1-2; D gene ambiguous. The CDR3 has 14 amino acids. The germline V gene has CDR1 SGHNT and CDR2 YYREEE (reference sequence). V lost 4 bases and J lost 4, with 14 bases in between. CDR3 coding DNA: TGTGCCAGCAGCCAGGCTTTGAGCATCTATGGCTACACCTTC. It encodes CASSQALSIYGYTF.

Concerning this clone itself: This sample also contains other DNA sequences that code for the same CDR3. The chain carries TRBV27 and TRBJ2-3; D not resolved. This CDR3 has 13 residues. Germline V CDR1 and CDR2: MNHEY, SMNVEV (reference sequence). The V end was cut by 0 bases, the J end by 2 bases, with 3 bases between. The CDR3 DNA reads TGTGCCAGCAGTTTATCCTCCACAGATACGCAGTATTTT. This translates into CASSLSSTDTQYF.

The chain recombines TRBV4-3 with TRBJ1-2, with D possibly TRBD1 on 6 matching bases. The CDR3 consists of 16 residues. V was trimmed by 0 bases and J by 3 bases, leaving 14 bases between them. Looked up from germline, CDR1 is LGHNA and CDR2 is YSLEER. CDR3 sequence: CASSQELGGADYGYTF. The DNA of the CDR3 is TGCGCCAGCAGCCAAGAGCTCGGGGGCGCGGACTATGGCTACACCTTC.

This chain connects TRBV7-2 to TRBJ1-1, with D possibly being TRBD1 (5 bases). Germline V gene lookup returns CDR1 SGHTA and CDR2 FQGNSA. The CDR3 has 13 amino acids. The V gene lost 1 base and the J gene lost 5 bases, with 8 bases spanning the gap. CDR3 sequence reads: CASSLVSGTEAFF. The CDR3 region has the DNA TGTGCCAGCAGCTTAGTGTCAGGGACTGAAGCTTTCTTT.

The V and J genes are TRBV18 and TRBJ2-7; 7 nucleotides match TRBD2. Germline CDR1 reads KGHSH; CDR2 reads LQKENI. This CDR3 contains 14 residues. Trimming cost V 2 bases and J 3 bases; bases outside gene matches: 4. The CDR3, as DNA: TGTGCCAGCTCACCATCTAGCGGCAGCTACGAGCAGTACTTC. Its protein is CASSPSSGSYEQYF.

The CDR3 here is CASSLGTSRNTDTQYF. The CDR3 DNA is TGTGCCAGCTCACTAGGGACTAGCCGGAACACAGATACGCAGTATTTT. The rearrangement uses TRBV18 and TRBJ2-3; the match to TRBD2 covers 9 bases. J lost 2 bases, V lost 4 bases, and 7 bases had no gene match. This CDR3 spans 16 amino acids. Germline CDR1 reads KGHSH; CDR2 reads LQKENI.

The chain has TRBV19 and TRBJ1-5; 9 bases map to TRBD1. Germline CDR1 reads LNHDA; CDR2 reads SQIVND (reference sequence). The CDR3 spans 15 residues. V was clipped by 4 bases and J by 4 bases; unmatched bases: 5. The CDR3 spells CASSNHRGRNQPQHF. The DNA of the CDR3 is TGTGCCAGTAGTAACCACAGGGGGCGGAATCAGCCCCAGCATTTT.

This chain connects TRBV7-2 to TRBJ1-6; 9 positions agree with TRBD1. There are 14 residues in the CDR3. J was trimmed by 9 bases and V by 5 bases; bases with no gene match: 5. Germline CDR1 reads SGHTA; CDR2 reads FQGNSA. The CDR3 DNA is TGTGCCAGCAGCGAGGGACAGGGTGGTTCACCCCTCCACTTT. Translated, it gives CASSEGQGGSPLHF.

This clone was seen only once. The chain joins TRBV14 to TRBJ2-7; D is unclear. This CDR3 contains 11 residues. With 4 bases removed from V and 5 bases from J, the gap between germline ends came to 6 bases. From germline, CDR1 is SGHDN and CDR2 FVKESK. The CDR3 DNA reads TGTGCCAGCAGCCTCCGGAACGAGCAGTACTTC. Its translation: CASSLRNEQYF.

The rearrangement links TRBV19 to TRBJ2-4, with 10 bases matching TRBD1. Per the germline V gene, CDR1 is LNHDA and CDR2 is SQIVND (reference sequence). Trimming removed 3 bases from V and 4 bases from J; junction bases left unmatched: 6. The CDR3 consists of 16 residues. Here the CDR3 reads CASSIAWTGGKNIQYF. The CDR3 bases are TGTGCCAGTAGTATCGCGTGGACAGGGGGAAAAAACATTCAGTACTTC.

This chain joins TRBV7-9 and TRBJ2-5, with TRBD1 matching 7 bases. Per germline, CDR1 SEHNR and CDR2 FQNEAQ (reference sequence). The CDR3 runs 14 residues. The junction had 4 bases not matched to a gene; V was cut back by 5 bases and J by 1 base. CDR3 nucleotide sequence: TGTGCCAGCAGCCCATGGACAGGCCAAGAGACCCAGTACTTC. Translating gives CASSPWTGQETQYF.

CDR3 nucleotides: TGTGCCATCATGGAGACCAGGGAATTCTATGGCTACACCTTC. The encoded protein is CAIMETREFYGYTF. The chain couples TRBV10-3 to TRBJ1-2, with a tentative D call TRBD1 (5 bases). Germline lookup yields CDR1 ENHRY and CDR2 SYGVKD. The CDR3 length is 14 residues. V gave up 7 bases and J gave up 4 bases, with 16 bases separating them.